The TCR beta chain under discussion was sequenced for a study of blood T cell repertoires in COVID-19. A single count supports this clone. Per germline, CDR1 SGHVS and CDR2 FQNEAQ. CDR3 size: 14 residues. V lost 1 base to trimming and J lost 6 bases, with 10 bases between them. The repertoire was sequenced with immunoSEQ multiplex PCR; TCRdb's copy has only in-frame clones and lacks some. The repertoire holds roughly 62,000 clones, with 70% to 85% as singletons. The sample taken for sequencing was peripheral blood. This TCR was sampled from a man in his 60s with acute or convalescent COVID-19. The genes are TRBV7-8 and TRBJ2-4, with a possible D match to TRBD1 (6 bases). The CDR3 region has the DNA TGTGCCAGCAGCTTAGTGGCACAGGGAAACATTCAGTACTTC. It codes for CASSLVAQGNIQYF.